This TCR beta chain was found in a study of CD8 T cells in ankylosing spondylitis. Notes on the study in general: With a CD8+ phenotype, disease-linked clones were relatively rare in peripheral blood.

Using its own MiXCR run on the 5' RACE reads, TCRdb lists one record per CDR3 protein. The data contain 250,000 to 350,000 distinct CDR3 sequences, roughly 20% of them singletons. CDR1 SGHTA and CDR2 FQGNSA come from the germline V gene. Trimming stripped 1 base from V and 4 bases from J, with 8 bases between. This CDR3 is built from 13 residues. This clonotype was found many times. Its matching antigen is unknown. What was sequenced was blood, either unsorted or a sorted T cell fraction (not recorded which). The TCR comes from a female donor with ankylosing spondylitis or in good health (not recorded which). The rearrangement uses TRBV7-2 and TRBJ2-7; D is possibly TRBD2 (6 bases). The CDR3 DNA follows: TGTGCCAGCAGCTTAGGCGGGACGTACGAGCAGTACTTC. It codes for CASSLGGTYEQYF.